Described below is a single TCR beta chain sequence and its context. The data were obtained in a study of long-term antiretroviral therapy in people with HIV. This CDR3 region has 12 residues. Trimming shortened V by 8 bases and J by 4 bases, and 12 bases separated the two germline ends. Per germline, CDR1 MNHEY and CDR2 SVGAGI. A v3.0 immunoSEQ assay was performed at survey level. TCRdb keeps only in-frame clones here, not all; method: immunoSEQ multiplex PCR. The data contain 20,000 to 25,000 clones, about 79% of them singletons. The gene calls are TRBV6-5 and TRBJ2-7, with D perhaps TRBD2 (6 bases). Sequences were derived from unsorted PBMCs, sampled 0.7 years before starting antiretroviral therapy. The receptor was isolated from a man aged 25-45 years with HIV. The CDR3 nucleotides are TGTGCCAGCGGGACTCGAGGATACGAGCAGTACTTC. This encodes CASGTRGYEQYF.